This T cell receptor (beta chain) is from a study of response to subunit inactivated influenza vaccine. A single record per CDR3 protein comes from TCRdb applying MiXCR to the RT-PCR reads. The sample includes hundreds of thousands of distinct CDR3 sequences, approximately 15% seen only once; the top ten take less than 8.5%. V lost 6 bases and J 0 bases, leaving 24 bases between the germline ends. This CDR3 contains 18 residues. Looked up from germline, CDR1 is MDHEN and CDR2 is SYDVKM. Whole-study findings and limits: Authors suggested that a seasonal influenza vaccination recruits few new T cells each time.

There are a few counts of this clonotype. As yet, its antigen is unknown. The specimen was PBMCs from blood, collected 14 days before vaccination. This TCR came from a man aged 50 or older who received an inactivated influenza vaccine. The genes are TRBV28 and TRBJ2-7; the D gene could be TRBD1 or TRBD2 (5 bases each). CDR3 in amino acids: CASSPTPWGTTISYEQYF. DNA of the CDR3: TGTGCCAGCAGCCCAACGCCATGGGGGACCACCATCTCCTACGAGCAGTACTTC.